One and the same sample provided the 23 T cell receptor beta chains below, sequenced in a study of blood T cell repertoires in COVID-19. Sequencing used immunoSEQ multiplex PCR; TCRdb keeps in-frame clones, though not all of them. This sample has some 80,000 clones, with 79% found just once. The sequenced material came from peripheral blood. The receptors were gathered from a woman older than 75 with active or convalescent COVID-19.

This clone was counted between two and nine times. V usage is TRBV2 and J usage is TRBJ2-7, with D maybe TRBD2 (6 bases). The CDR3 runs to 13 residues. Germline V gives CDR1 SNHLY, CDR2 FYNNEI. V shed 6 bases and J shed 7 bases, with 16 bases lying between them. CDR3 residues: CASRATSSEEQYF. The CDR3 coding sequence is TGTGCCAGCAGGGCGACTAGTTCGGAGGAGCAGTACTTC.

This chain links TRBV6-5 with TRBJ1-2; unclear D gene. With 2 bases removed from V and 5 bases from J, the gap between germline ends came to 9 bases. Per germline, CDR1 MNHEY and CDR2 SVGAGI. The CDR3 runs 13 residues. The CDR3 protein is CASSYGPKYGYTF. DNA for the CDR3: TGTGCCAGCAGTTACGGGCCGAAATATGGCTACACCTTC.

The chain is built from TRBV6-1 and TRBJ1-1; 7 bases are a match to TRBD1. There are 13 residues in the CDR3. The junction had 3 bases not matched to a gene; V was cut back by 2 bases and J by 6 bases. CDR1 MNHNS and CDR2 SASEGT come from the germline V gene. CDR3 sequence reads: CASSEQGEPEAFF. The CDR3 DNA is TGTGCCAGCAGTGAACAGGGGGAACCTGAAGCTTTCTTT.

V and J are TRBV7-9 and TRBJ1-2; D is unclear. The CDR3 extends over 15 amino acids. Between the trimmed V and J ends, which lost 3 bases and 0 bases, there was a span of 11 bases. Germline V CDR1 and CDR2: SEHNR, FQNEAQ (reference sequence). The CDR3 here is CASSFDGWANYGYTF. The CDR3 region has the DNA TGTGCCAGCAGCTTTGACGGGTGGGCTAACTATGGCTACACCTTC.

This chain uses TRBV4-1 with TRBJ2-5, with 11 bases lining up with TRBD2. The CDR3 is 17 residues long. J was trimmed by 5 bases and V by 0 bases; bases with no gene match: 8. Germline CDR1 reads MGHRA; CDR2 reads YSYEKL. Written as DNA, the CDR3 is TGCGCCAGCAGCCAAGATTTTTCGGCTAGCGGGAGGGAGACCCAGTACTTC. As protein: CASSQDFSASGRETQYF.

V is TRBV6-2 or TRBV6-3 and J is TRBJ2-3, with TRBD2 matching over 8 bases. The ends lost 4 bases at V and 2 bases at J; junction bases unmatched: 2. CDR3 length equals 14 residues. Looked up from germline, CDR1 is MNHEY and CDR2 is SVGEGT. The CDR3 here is CASSSGGLTDTQYF. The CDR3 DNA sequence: TGTGCCAGCAGTTCGGGGGGGCTCACAGATACGCAGTATTTT.

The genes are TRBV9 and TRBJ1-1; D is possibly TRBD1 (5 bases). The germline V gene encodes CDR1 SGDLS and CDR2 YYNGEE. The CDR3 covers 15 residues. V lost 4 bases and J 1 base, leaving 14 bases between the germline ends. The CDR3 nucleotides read TGTGCCAGCAGCTCGCGCAGGGAGGCGAACACTGAAGCTTTCTTT. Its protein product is CASSSRREANTEAFF.

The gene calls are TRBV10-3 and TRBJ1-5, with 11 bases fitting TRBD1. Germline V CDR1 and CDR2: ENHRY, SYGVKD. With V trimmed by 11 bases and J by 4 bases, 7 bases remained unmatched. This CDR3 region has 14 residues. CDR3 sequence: CAVAGQGGNQPQHF. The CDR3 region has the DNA TGTGCCGTCGCGGGACAGGGGGGAAATCAGCCCCAGCATTTT.

This CDR3 reads CASGLVLDRGAAEAFF. In DNA, the CDR3 is TGTGCTAGTGGTTTGGTACTGGACAGGGGGGCCGCTGAAGCTTTCTTT. The rearrangement uses TRBV12-5 and TRBJ1-1; 10 positions agree with TRBD1. Per the germline V gene, CDR1 is LGHNT and CDR2 is FRNRAP. V shed 0 bases and J 6 bases; nucleotides not matched to a gene: 7. The CDR3 has 16 amino acids.

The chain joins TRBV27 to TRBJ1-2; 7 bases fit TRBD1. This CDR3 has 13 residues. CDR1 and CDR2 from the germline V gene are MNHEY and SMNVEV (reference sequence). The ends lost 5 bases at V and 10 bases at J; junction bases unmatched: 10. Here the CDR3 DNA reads TGTGCCAGCAGTAAGAACAGGGGACCCCACTACACCTTC. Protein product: CASSKNRGPHYTF.

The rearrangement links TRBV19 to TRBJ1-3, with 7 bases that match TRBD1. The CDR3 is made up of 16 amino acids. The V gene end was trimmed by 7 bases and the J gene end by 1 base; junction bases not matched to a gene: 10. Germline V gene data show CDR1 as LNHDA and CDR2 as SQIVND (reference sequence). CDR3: CASTLEGRGSGNTIYF. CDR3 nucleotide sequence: TGTGCCAGTACCCTCGAGGGCAGGGGGTCTGGAAACACCATATATTTT.

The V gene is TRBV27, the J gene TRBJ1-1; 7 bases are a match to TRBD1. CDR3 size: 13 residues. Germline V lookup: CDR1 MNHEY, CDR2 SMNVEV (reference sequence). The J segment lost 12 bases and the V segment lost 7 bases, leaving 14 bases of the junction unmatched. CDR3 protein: CASKPPDRWMTFF. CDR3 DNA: TGTGCCAGCAAACCCCCGGACAGGTGGATGACTTTCTTT.

The CDR3 loop reads CASSVSGAEQYF. CDR3 sequence (DNA): TGTGCCAGCAGCGTTAGCGGGGCCGAGCAGTACTTC. The chain carries TRBV11-2 and TRBJ2-7, with TRBD2 matching over 8 bases. The CDR3 is made up of 12 amino acids. The V gene end was trimmed by 5 bases and the J gene end by 6 bases; junction bases not matched to a gene: 3. Germline-derived CDR1 and CDR2 are SGHAT and FQNNGV. Full variable domain (outside the CDR3, taken from reference TRBV11-2 and TRBJ2-7): EAGVAQSPRYKIIEKRQSVAFWCNPISGHATLYWYQQILGQGPKLLIQFQNNGVVDDSQLPKDRFSAERLKGVDSTLKIQPAKLEDSAVYLCASSVSGAEQYFGPGTRLTVT.

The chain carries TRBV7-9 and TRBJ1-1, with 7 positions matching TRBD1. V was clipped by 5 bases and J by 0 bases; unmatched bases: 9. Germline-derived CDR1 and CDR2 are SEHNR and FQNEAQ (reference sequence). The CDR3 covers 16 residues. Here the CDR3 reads CASSLAPGQLNTEAFF. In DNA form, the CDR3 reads TGTGCCAGCAGCCTCGCCCCGGGACAGTTGAACACTGAAGCTTTCTTT.

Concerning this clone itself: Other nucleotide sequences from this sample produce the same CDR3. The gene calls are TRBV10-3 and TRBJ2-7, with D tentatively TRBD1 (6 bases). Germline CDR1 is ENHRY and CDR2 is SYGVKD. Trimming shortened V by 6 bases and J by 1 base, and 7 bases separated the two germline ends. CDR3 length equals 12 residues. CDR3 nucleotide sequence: TGTGCCATCAGCGGACAGTCCTACGAGCAGTACTTC. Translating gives CAISGQSYEQYF.

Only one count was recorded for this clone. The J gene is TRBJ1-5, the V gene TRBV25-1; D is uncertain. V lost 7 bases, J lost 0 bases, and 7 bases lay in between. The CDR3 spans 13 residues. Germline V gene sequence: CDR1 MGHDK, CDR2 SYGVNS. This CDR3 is CASKAGSNQPQHF. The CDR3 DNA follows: TGTGCCAGCAAGGCGGGTAGCAATCAGCCCCAGCATTTT.

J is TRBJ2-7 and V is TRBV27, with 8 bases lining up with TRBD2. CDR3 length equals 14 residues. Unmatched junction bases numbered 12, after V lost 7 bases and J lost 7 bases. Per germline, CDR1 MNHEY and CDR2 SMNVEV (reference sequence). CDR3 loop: CASKSSGISGEQYF. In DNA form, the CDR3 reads TGTGCCAGCAAAAGTAGCGGGATTTCGGGGGAGCAGTACTTC.

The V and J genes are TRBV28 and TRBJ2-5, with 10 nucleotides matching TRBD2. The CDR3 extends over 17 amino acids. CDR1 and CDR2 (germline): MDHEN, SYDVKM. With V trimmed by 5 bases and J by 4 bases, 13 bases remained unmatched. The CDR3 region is CASSTRGSGRPSETQYF. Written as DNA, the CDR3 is TGTGCCAGCAGTACCCGAGGTAGCGGGAGGCCCTCAGAGACCCAGTACTTC.

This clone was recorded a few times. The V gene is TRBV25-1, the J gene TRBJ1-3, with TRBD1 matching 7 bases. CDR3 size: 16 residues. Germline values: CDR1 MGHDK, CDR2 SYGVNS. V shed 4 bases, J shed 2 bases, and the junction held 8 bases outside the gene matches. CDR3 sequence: CASSGRQGIAGNTIYF. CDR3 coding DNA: TGTGCCAGCAGTGGTCGACAGGGCATCGCTGGAAACACCATATATTTT.

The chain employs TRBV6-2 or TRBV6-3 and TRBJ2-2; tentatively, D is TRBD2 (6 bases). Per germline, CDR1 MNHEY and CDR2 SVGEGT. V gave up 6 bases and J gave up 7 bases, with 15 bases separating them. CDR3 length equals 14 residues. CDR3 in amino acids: CASSQGLRVGELFF. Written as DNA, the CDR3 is TGTGCCAGCAGCCAGGGACTCCGGGTCGGGGAGCTGTTTTTT.

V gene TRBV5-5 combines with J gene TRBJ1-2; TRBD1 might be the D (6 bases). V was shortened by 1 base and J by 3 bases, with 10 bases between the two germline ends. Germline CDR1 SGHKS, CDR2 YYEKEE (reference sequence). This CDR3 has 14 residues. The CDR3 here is CASSLQGHHYGYTF. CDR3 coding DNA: TGTGCCAGCAGCTTGCAGGGACACCACTATGGCTACACCTTC.

Here the CDR3 reads CASSILPGDTEAFF. The CDR3 region has the DNA TGTGCCAGTAGTATATTACCAGGGGACACTGAAGCTTTCTTT. The J gene is TRBJ1-1, the V gene TRBV19; TRBD1 might be the D (6 bases). The V and J ends lost 2 bases and 3 bases respectively, with 10 bases between them. The CDR3 runs to 14 residues. CDR1 LNHDA and CDR2 SQIVND come from the germline V gene (reference sequence).

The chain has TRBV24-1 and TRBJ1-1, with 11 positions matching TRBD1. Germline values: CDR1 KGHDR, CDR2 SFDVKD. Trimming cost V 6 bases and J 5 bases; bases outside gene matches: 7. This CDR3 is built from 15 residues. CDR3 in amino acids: CATSSAGTGGTEAFF. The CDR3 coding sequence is TGTGCCACCAGTTCGGCCGGGACAGGGGGGACTGAAGCTTTCTTT.